The 32 T cell receptor beta chains listed next were all sequenced from one sample in a study of OX40 agonist ivuxolimab in advanced cancers. Clones were sequenced by immunoSEQ multiplex PCR, and TCRdb holds only the in-frame ones, with some missing. The profile shows 65,000 to 80,000 clones, roughly nine tenths of them singletons. Here the sequenced sample was CD4+ or CD8+ T cells sorted from blood, taken in a trial of the OX40 agonist ivuxolimab. The receptors shown here come from an adult with an advanced solid tumor such as melanoma, head and neck, liver or kidney cancer.

The chain employs TRBV5-5 and TRBJ2-7; the match to TRBD2 covers 8 bases. This CDR3 spans 16 amino acids. From germline, CDR1 is SGHKS and CDR2 YYEKEE (reference sequence). The ends lost 2 bases at V and 6 bases at J; junction bases unmatched: 13. The CDR3 is CASSFSPTIAGTEQYF. CDR3 nucleotides: TGTGCCAGCAGCTTCAGTCCTACTATAGCGGGAACCGAGCAGTACTTC.

The CDR3: CASSPSVGRGFYEQYF. The CDR3 DNA reads TGTGCCAGCAGCCCTAGTGTGGGGAGAGGCTTCTACGAGCAGTACTTC. The V and J genes are TRBV5-4 and TRBJ2-7; tentative D call: TRBD2 (5 bases). Trimming took 4 bases from V and 3 from J, leaving 20 bases between them. The CDR3 consists of 16 residues. Germline loops: CDR1 SGHNT, CDR2 YYREEE (reference sequence).

This rearrangement joins TRBV30 to TRBJ2-5, with 10 bases lining up with TRBD2. Gene TRBJ2-7 matches the end of the DNA better, so the J call may be wrong. The length of the CDR3 is 14 residues. CDR1 and CDR2 from the germline V gene are GTSNPN and SVGIG (reference sequence). The CDR3 nucleotides are TGTGCCTGGAGTGTGCCTAGCGGGGGCCACGAGCAGTACTTC. Amino acid sequence: CAWSVPSGGHEQYF.

As regards this clone: One end of the junction varies from germline; a read error may be responsible. Other DNA sequences in the sample encode the same CDR3. The rearrangement uses TRBV15 and TRBJ2-5, with D maybe TRBD1 (6 bases). The length of the CDR3 is 15 residues. In germline, CDR1 is LNHNV, CDR2 YYDKDF (reference sequence). The CDR3 protein is CATSRDFGQIETQYF. For the CDR3, the DNA is TGCGCCACCAGCAGAGATTTCGGACAGATAGAGACCCAGTACTTC.

The table lists this clone with a count of one. The chain joins TRBV2 to TRBJ2-5; 8 bases map to TRBD1. Germline loops: CDR1 SNHLY, CDR2 FYNNEI. V shed 6 bases, J shed 3 bases, and the junction held 3 bases outside the gene matches. There are 13 residues in the CDR3. CDR3 region: CASRRTGKETQYF. The CDR3 DNA reads as TGTGCCAGCAGAAGGACAGGGAAAGAGACCCAGTACTTC. The complete variable domain, with remaining parts taken from reference TRBV2 and TRBJ2-5, reads EPEVTQTPSHQVTQMGQEVILRCVPISNHLYFYWYRQILGQKVEFLVSFYNNEISEKSEIFDDQFSVERPDGSNFTLKIRSTKLEDSAMYFCASRRTGKETQYFGPGTRLLVL.

This clone was detected a few times. The J gene is TRBJ1-3, the V gene TRBV2; D is unclear. Trimming removed 4 bases from V and 0 bases from J, with 13 bases in between. CDR1 and CDR2 (germline): SNHLY, FYNNEI. This CDR3 is built from 16 residues. The CDR3 loop is CASSAREPGSGNTIYF. For the CDR3, the DNA is TGTGCCAGCAGTGCCCGGGAGCCTGGCTCTGGAAACACCATATATTTT.

The CDR3 is CASSLGGQLSYEQYF. The DNA of the CDR3 is TGTGCCAGCAGCTTGGGTGGACAGTTATCCTACGAGCAGTACTTC. This chain links TRBV7-2 with TRBJ2-7; D is possibly TRBD1 (6 bases). This CDR3 spans 15 amino acids. Germline assignment: CDR1 SGHTA and CDR2 FQGNSA. Trimming stripped 3 bases from V and 1 base from J, with 13 bases between.

This rearrangement joins TRBV2 to TRBJ1-2; D gene ambiguous. Germline V gene lookup returns CDR1 SNHLY and CDR2 FYNNEI. Trimming left V 2 bases short and J 4 bases short, with 8 bases between. The CDR3 is 13 residues long. CDR3 loop: CASSERPIYGYTF. The CDR3 DNA reads as TGTGCCAGCAGTGAACGCCCGATCTATGGCTACACCTTC. The full variable domain, rest sourced from reference TRBV2 and TRBJ1-2, is EPEVTQTPSHQVTQMGQEVILRCVPISNHLYFYWYRQILGQKVEFLVSFYNNEISEKSEIFDDQFSVERPDGSNFTLKIRSTKLEDSAMYFCASSERPIYGYTFGSGTRLTVV.

This sequence joins TRBV2 and TRBJ2-7; 10 bases match TRBD2. The CDR3 runs 15 residues. Trimming removed 4 bases from V and 6 bases from J; junction bases left unmatched: 9. Germline V CDR1 and CDR2: SNHLY, FYNNEI. CDR3 nucleotide sequence: TGTGCCAGCAGTGTAGGTCTAGCGGGGGTGGCCGAGCAGTACTTC. Its translation is CASSVGLAGVAEQYF.

The chain recombines TRBV27 with TRBJ2-7, with D perhaps given as TRBD1 or TRBD2 (6 bases each). The ends were cut back, 0 bases at V and 5 bases at J, with 11 bases in the middle. The CDR3 contains 14 residues. CDR1 is MNHEY and CDR2 is SMNVEV in the germline V gene (reference sequence). The CDR3 DNA reads as TGTGCCAGCAGTTTATCGGGGGGCAGAAACGAGCAGTACTTC. Amino acids: CASSLSGGRNEQYF.

The chain has TRBV18 and TRBJ1-2; the match to TRBD1 covers 8 bases. Germline-derived CDR1 and CDR2 are KGHSH and LQKENI. V shed 2 bases, J shed 6 bases, and the junction held 8 bases outside the gene matches. This CDR3 is built from 15 residues. CDR3: CASSPSRQQGDGYTF. The CDR3 DNA reads TGTGCCAGCTCACCATCCCGACAACAGGGGGATGGCTACACCTTC.

This rearrangement joins TRBV25-1 to TRBJ1-3; D remains ambiguous. Per germline, CDR1 MGHDK and CDR2 SYGVNS. The ends were cut back, 3 bases at V and 3 bases at J, with 15 bases in the middle. This CDR3 comprises 16 residues. CDR3 residues: CASSDRAPGNGNTIYF. DNA of the CDR3: TGTGCCAGCAGTGATCGCGCGCCGGGAAATGGAAACACCATATATTTT.

This chain's CDR3 is CASSQGHGTGGAWGYTF. The CDR3 coding sequence is TGCGCCAGCAGCCAAGGGCACGGGACAGGGGGCGCGTGGGGCTACACCTTC. J is TRBJ1-2 and V is TRBV4-1; 12 bases align to TRBD1. The CDR3 runs to 17 residues. Germline V CDR1 and CDR2: MGHRA, YSYEKL. The ends lost 1 base at V and 8 bases at J; junction bases unmatched: 11.

The chain joins TRBV6-5 to TRBJ2-3, with TRBD1 as a possible D gene (5 bases). CDR1 and CDR2 (germline): MNHEY, SVGAGI. Trimming pared 4 bases from V and 6 bases from J, leaving 8 bases between. This CDR3 comprises 12 residues. The CDR3 region is CASSSQGDTQYF. The CDR3, as DNA: TGTGCCAGCAGTTCCCAGGGTGATACGCAGTATTTT.

The CDR3 sequence: CASSLAQGWPYNEQFF. The DNA of the CDR3 is TGTGCCAGCAGCTTAGCTCAGGGATGGCCCTACAATGAGCAGTTCTTC. This chain connects TRBV11-2 to TRBJ2-1, with D tentatively TRBD1 (5 bases). Trimming removed 1 base at V and 2 bases at J, with 12 bases between. Per germline, CDR1 SGHAT and CDR2 FQNNGV. This CDR3 contains 16 residues.

This rearrangement joins TRBV5-8 to TRBJ1-4; maybe TRBD1 (6 bases). The CDR3 loop spans 14 amino acids. V was clipped by 0 bases and J by 7 bases, with 10 bases between them. Germline V gene data show CDR1 as SGHTS and CDR2 as YDEGEE. The DNA of the CDR3 is TGTGCCAGCAGCTTGGAGAGGGGGGGTGAAAAACTGTTTTTT. Translation gives CASSLERGGEKLFF.

This clone was recorded once. The gene calls are TRBV6-6 and TRBJ1-6; D remains ambiguous. Trimming took 7 bases from V and 8 from J, leaving 6 bases between them. The CDR3 contains 11 residues. The germline V gene has CDR1 MNHNY and CDR2 SVGAGI (reference sequence). The CDR3 sequence is CASTPYSPLHF. CDR3 DNA: TGTGCCAGCACCCCATATTCACCCCTCCACTTT.

The rearrangement uses TRBV5-1 and TRBJ2-7, with 9 positions matching TRBD2. There are 14 residues in the CDR3. Looked up from germline, CDR1 is SGHRS and CDR2 is YFSETQ. The V segment lost 4 bases and the J segment 2 bases; nucleotides outside the gene matches: 4. The CDR3 protein is CASSGGLATYEQYF. The CDR3, as DNA: TGCGCCAGCAGCGGGGGACTAGCCACCTACGAGCAGTACTTC.

The chain combines TRBV7-9 with TRBJ1-1; unclear D gene. Trimming took 5 bases from V and 4 from J, leaving 20 bases between them. In germline, CDR1 is SEHNR, CDR2 FQNEAQ (reference sequence). The CDR3 sequence is 16 residues long. The CDR3 loop reads CASSPTPTLLSTEAFF. The DNA for the CDR3 is TGTGCCAGCAGCCCAACCCCGACCCTTTTGAGCACTGAAGCTTTCTTT.

This chain joins TRBV19 and TRBJ2-5, with D unclear. The germline V gene has CDR1 LNHDA and CDR2 SQIVND (reference sequence). V lost 5 bases, J lost 5 bases, and 12 bases lay in between. CDR3 length: 13 amino acids. The CDR3 region is CASSFGLGETQYF. For the CDR3, the DNA is TGTGCCAGTAGTTTTGGGCTTGGGGAGACCCAGTACTTC.

The chain is built from TRBV5-1 and TRBJ1-2, with D unclear. Germline values: CDR1 SGHRS, CDR2 YFSETQ. V shed 3 bases and J shed 0 bases, with 21 bases lying between them. This CDR3 is 18 amino acids long. CDR3 sequence: CASSSGLGTGRTNYGYTF. For the CDR3, the DNA is TGCGCCAGCAGCTCGGGTCTTGGTACCGGACGGACTAACTATGGCTACACCTTC.

The rearrangement uses TRBV11-3 and TRBJ1-1; D uncertain. Germline lookup yields CDR1 SGHNT and CDR2 YENEEA. The CDR3 loop spans 13 amino acids. Trimming shortened V by 1 base and J by 6 bases, and 9 bases separated the two germline ends. The CDR3 DNA is TGTGCCAGCAGCTTAGGTCTCCAGGCTGAAGCTTTCTTT. Translated, it gives CASSLGLQAEAFF. Based on the CDR3 plus reference TRBV11-3 and TRBJ1-1, the full variable domain is EAGVVQSPRYKIIEKKQPVAFWCNPISGHNTLYWYLQNLGQGPELLIRYENEEAVDDSQLPKDRFSAERLKGVDSTLKIQPAELGDSAVYLCASSLGLQAEAFFGQGTRLTVV.

The V call is TRBV6-6, the J call TRBJ2-3; D gene ambiguous. V dropped 5 bases and J dropped 8 bases, with 8 bases sitting between them. This CDR3 region has 11 residues. CDR1 and CDR2 (germline): MNHNY, SVGAGI (reference sequence). The chain's CDR3 is CASSPGSTQYF. The CDR3 nucleotides read TGTGCCAGCAGTCCCGGCTCTACGCAGTATTTT.

V is TRBV5-4 and J is TRBJ2-2; D not certain. Between the trimmed V and J ends, which lost 4 bases and 0 bases, there was a span of 13 bases. There are 16 residues in the CDR3. Germline V CDR1 and CDR2: SGHNT, YYREEE (reference sequence). CDR3 nucleotide sequence: TGTGCCAGCAGCCCAGTTCGCCGGGCGAACACCGGGGAGCTGTTTTTT. This translates into CASSPVRRANTGELFF.

This chain joins TRBV28 and TRBJ1-1; weak D call: TRBD1 (5 bases). This CDR3 has 14 residues. Looked up from germline, CDR1 is MDHEN and CDR2 is SYDVKM. V was clipped by 2 bases and J by 10 bases, with 17 bases between them. Here the CDR3 reads CASSLVQRDEGAFF. CDR3 DNA sequence: TGTGCCAGCAGTTTAGTTCAAAGGGACGAAGGAGCTTTCTTT.

The chain is built from TRBV6-5 and TRBJ2-1, with 9 nucleotides matching TRBD1. This CDR3 comprises 15 residues. V shed 6 bases and J 8 bases; nucleotides not matched to a gene: 11. Looked up from germline, CDR1 is MNHEY and CDR2 is SVGAGI. Here the CDR3 reads CASSLTGGALYEQFF. CDR3 nucleotides: TGTGCCAGCAGCCTCACAGGGGGCGCTTTATATGAGCAGTTCTTC.

The chain has TRBV27 and TRBJ1-2; D is uncertain. Germline CDR1 and CDR2: MNHEY and SMNVEV (reference sequence). The CDR3 spans 8 residues. CDR3 residues: CPKRGYTF. CDR3 nucleotide sequence: TGTCCGAAGCGAGGCTACACCTTC.

The V gene is TRBV10-3, the J gene TRBJ1-6; D unresolved. Germline CDR1 reads ENHRY; CDR2 reads SYGVKD. With 7 bases removed from V and 3 bases from J, the gap between germline ends came to 7 bases. The CDR3 loop spans 13 amino acids. The chain's CDR3 is CAINEYYNSPLHF. The CDR3 DNA reads TGTGCCATCAACGAGTACTATAATTCACCCCTCCACTTT.

V is TRBV7-9 and J is TRBJ2-7; TRBD2 aligns across 7 bases. Germline trimming cut 5 bases from V and 0 bases from J; bases unmatched to any gene: 13. Germline CDR1 and CDR2: SEHNR and FQNEAQ (reference sequence). This CDR3 is 17 amino acids long. CDR3 in DNA: TGTGCCAGCAGCGCAATAGAAGGGAGGGGAGCCTCCTACGAGCAGTACTTC. This codes for CASSAIEGRGASYEQYF.

Only one count was recorded for this clone. The CDR3, as DNA: TGTGCCAGCAGCCGGCGGGGACAGGGAATCGACCGGGGTGAGACCCAGTACTTC. Amino acids: CASSRRGQGIDRGETQYF. The gene calls are TRBV11-2 and TRBJ2-5; 9 bases align to TRBD1. V lost 5 bases to trimming and J lost 5 bases; unmatched junction nucleotides: 18. Germline V lookup: CDR1 SGHAT, CDR2 FQNNGV. This CDR3 contains 18 residues. The full variable domain, completed using reference TRBV11-2 and TRBJ2-5, is EAGVAQSPRYKIIEKRQSVAFWCNPISGHATLYWYQQILGQGPKLLIQFQNNGVVDDSQLPKDRFSAERLKGVDSTLKIQPAKLEDSAVYLCASSRRGQGIDRGETQYFGPGTRLLVL.

The chain uses TRBV11-2 and TRBJ2-5, with no clear D. Germline CDR1 and CDR2: SGHAT and FQNNGV. V lost 7 bases to trimming and J lost 5 bases, with 8 bases between them. The CDR3 covers 11 residues. The CDR3 loop is CASTHGETQYF. CDR3 bases: TGTGCCAGCACCCACGGCGAGACCCAGTACTTC.

V is TRBV4-2 and J is TRBJ2-3, with 7 bases matching TRBD2. Germline lookup yields CDR1 LGHNA and CDR2 YNFKEQ. This CDR3 contains 12 residues. The V gene end was trimmed by 4 bases and the J gene end by 5 bases; junction bases not matched to a gene: 0. The CDR3 DNA reads as TGTGCCAGCAGCCTAGCGGGAGATACGCAGTATTTT. Protein sequence: CASSLAGDTQYF.